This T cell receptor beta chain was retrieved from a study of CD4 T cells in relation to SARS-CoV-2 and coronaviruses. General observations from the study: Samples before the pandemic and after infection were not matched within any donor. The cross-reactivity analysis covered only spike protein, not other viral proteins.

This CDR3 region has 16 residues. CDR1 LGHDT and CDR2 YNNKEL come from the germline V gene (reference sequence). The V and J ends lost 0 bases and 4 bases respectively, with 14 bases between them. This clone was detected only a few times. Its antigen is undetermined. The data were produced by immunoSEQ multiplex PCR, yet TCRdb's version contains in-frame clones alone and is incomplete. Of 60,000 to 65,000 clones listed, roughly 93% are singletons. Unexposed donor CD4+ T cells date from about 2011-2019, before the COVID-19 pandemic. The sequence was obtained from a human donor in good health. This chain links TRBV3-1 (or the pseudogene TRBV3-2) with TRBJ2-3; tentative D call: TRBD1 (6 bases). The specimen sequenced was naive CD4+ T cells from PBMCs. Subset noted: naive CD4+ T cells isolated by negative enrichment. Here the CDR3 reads CASSQDGTRRSDTQYF. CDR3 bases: TGTGCCAGCAGCCAAGACGGGACACGGAGGTCAGATACGCAGTATTTT.